This TCR beta chain derives from a study of read filtering for tumor transcriptome and immune sequencing. This CDR3 comprises 13 residues. V shed 4 bases and J 4 bases; nucleotides not matched to a gene: 5. Germline CDR1 SQVTM, CDR2 ANQGSEA. This clonotype appeared many times. From 300 to 450 ng of RNA, a library with molecular barcoded alpha/delta and beta/gamma adaptors was made. One entry per CDR3 protein, called by TCRdb with MiXCR from the reads. This repertoire shows roughly 24,000 distinct CDR3 sequences, roughly an eighth found once; its top ten account for 60% to 80%. The specimen sequenced was a population of CD138-negative cells sorted from bone marrow. The chain uses TRBV29-1 and TRBJ2-5; TRBD1 matches at 8 bases. This receptor was obtained from a donor at least 40 years old with multiple myeloma. The CDR3 reads CSVVRTGRETQYF. The CDR3 DNA reads as TGCAGCGTTGTAAGGACAGGGCGAGAGACCCAGTACTTC. The complete variable domain, with remaining parts taken from reference TRBV29-1 and TRBJ2-5, reads SAVISQKPSRDICQRGTSLTIQCQVDSQVTMMFWYRQQPGQSLTLIATANQGSEATYESGFVIDKFPISRPNLTFSTLTVSNMSPEDSSIYLCSVVRTGRETQYFGPGTRLLVL.